The subject of this entry is one TCR beta chain. The data originate from a study of T cells expressing NK-cell markers. UMI-tagged 5'RACE template switching yielded the TCR beta cDNA. Following a re-call of the 5' RACE reads, TCRdb has one entry per CDR3 protein and lacks DNA. The sample table includes 200,000 to 300,000 distinct CDR3 sequences. Germline V gene sequence: CDR1 KGHSH, CDR2 LQKENI. The CDR3 loop spans 15 amino acids. The chain carries TRBV18 and TRBJ2-1; the D call from TCRdb, TRBD2, cannot be confirmed without DNA. Sample: blood T cells: a sorted CD56 or NKG2C T cell subset, CD4+ or CD8+ T cells, or bulk PBMC T cells (not recorded which). This receptor was identified in a woman aged 18 to 75 in good health. This CDR3 reads CASSPKTSGIGEQFF.